This is a list of T cell receptor beta chains from one sample in a study of blood T cell repertoires in COVID-19. Profiling relied on immunoSEQ multiplex PCR, and the TCRdb table lists in-frame clones only, not all of them. The table lists about 81,000 clones, 85% to 90% of them singletons, with roughly 4.8% in the top ten. The sample comprised peripheral blood. The source of these receptors is a woman of 80 years or more with acute or convalescent COVID-19. CDR3s include the opening cysteine and the closing phenylalanine or tryptophan. A D gene is named only where the DNA matches it firmly. Clone size is stated in some rows and not others, as once, few, many or a class when expanded.

d_call j_call clone_size v_call cdr3_nt cdr3_aa
NA TRBJ1-6 NA TRBV7-9 TGTGCCAGCAGCTTAGAGGCGGATAATTCACCCCTCCACTTT CASSLEADNSPLHF
NA TRBJ1-6 NA TRBV10-3 TGTGCCATCAGGGAGACGAGGAATTCACCCCTCCACTTT CAIRETRNSPLHF
TRBD2 TRBJ2-7 once TRBV7-8 TGTGCCAGCAGCTTAGGGGGGCCTAGCGGGATTGGCTACGAGCAGTACTTC CASSLGGPSGIGYEQYF
NA TRBJ2-7 NA TRBV7-2 TGTGCCAGCAGCTTAGCCGGGACTCGGAACTACGAGCAGTACTTC CASSLAGTRNYEQYF
NA TRBJ1-2 NA TRBV3-1/TRBV3-2 TGTGCCAGCAGCCAAGAAAACAGGCCCTGGGTTGGCTACACCTTC CASSQENRPWVGYTF
TRBD2 TRBJ2-1 medium-sized TRBV10-3 TGTGCCATCAGTGAGGAAGCGGGGGGGTACAATGAGCAGTTCTTC CAISEEAGGYNEQFF
TRBD1 TRBJ2-3 NA TRBV5-1 TGCGCCAGCAGCCGGGGACAGGCGAGCACAGATACGCAGTATTTT CASSRGQASTDTQYF
NA TRBJ1-2 few TRBV23-1 TGCGCCAGTATTATGAAAAGGAGAGCGGGTCTAGGTGGCTACACCTTC CASIMKRRAGLGGYTF
NA TRBJ1-2 NA TRBV30 TGTGCCTGGACTGGAGGGAAGGATGGCTACACCTTC CAWTGGKDGYTF
TRBD2 TRBJ2-5 NA TRBV7-2 TGTGCCAGCAGCTACAGAGCGGGGGGGGGCCTTGGGACCCAGTACTTC CASSYRAGGGLGTQYF
TRBD1 TRBJ1-1 NA TRBV7-2 TGTGCCAGCAGCCGACAGGGGAACACTGAAGCTTTCTTT CASSRQGNTEAFF
NA TRBJ2-7 NA TRBV7-9 TGTGCCAGCAGTGGTACAGGTACCGAGCAGTACTTC CASSGTGTEQYF
TRBD1 TRBJ2-2 NA TRBV5-6 TGTGCCAGCAGCTTATCCGGGACAGTCAGCACCGGGGAGCTGTTTTTT CASSLSGTVSTGELFF
TRBD1 TRBJ1-2 NA TRBV5-6 TGTGCCAGCAGCTTGGGGGACAGGACTAGGTATGGCTACACCTTC CASSLGDRTRYGYTF
TRBD1 TRBJ2-7 NA TRBV19 TGTGCCAGTAGTGCGGGACAGGGAATCGGGCAGTACTTC CASSAGQGIGQYF
NA TRBJ2-1 NA TRBV4-1 TGCGCCAGCAGCCAAGATAGCGGCTCCTACAATGAGCAGTTCTTC CASSQDSGSYNEQFF
NA TRBJ2-1 NA TRBV19 TGTGCCACTAAAAGAGGGCGAGAGATCCTCAACAATGAGCAGTTCTTC CATKRGREILNNEQFF
NA TRBJ1-2 NA TRBV19 TGTGCCAGTACTCCCCGGTTCGTTCTTGTCGGTCGTAACTATGGCTACACCTTC CASTPRFVLVGRNYGYTF
NA TRBJ2-3 NA TRBV29-1 TGCAGCGTTGGGGGCGGGGACACAGATACGCAGTATTTT CSVGGGDTDTQYF
NA TRBJ2-7 once TRBV11-2 TGTGCCACCTCTGAGGCAGGGGGGTACGAGCAGTACTTC CATSEAGGYEQYF
NA TRBJ2-2 few TRBV2 TGTGCCAGCAGTGAGGGCGAGACCGGGGAGCTGTTTTTT CASSEGETGELFF
NA TRBJ1-1 NA TRBV9 TGTGCCAGCAGCTCCGGAGGCGGACGGACTGAAGCTTTCTTT CASSSGGGRTEAFF
TRBD2 TRBJ2-7 NA TRBV6-5 TGTGCCAGCAGCAGCACTAGCGGGAAGGTCTACGAGCAGTACTTC CASSSTSGKVYEQYF
TRBD1 TRBJ2-5 NA TRBV7-9 TGTGCCAGCAGTTACGCGGACAGGGGACAGACCCAGTACTTC CASSYADRGQTQYF
NA TRBJ1-1 NA TRBV19 TGTGCCAGTAGATCCGGGGAGCCTAGCACTGAAGCTTTCTTT CASRSGEPSTEAFF
NA TRBJ2-7 NA TRBV6-1 TGTGCCAGCAGTGAAAGCGGAGGTCAAGCGCCCTACGAGCAGTACTTC CASSESGGQAPYEQYF
TRBD2 TRBJ2-5 NA TRBV27 TGTGCCAGCAGTCCGCGGACTAGCGGGGGGTTGGAGACCCAGTACTTC CASSPRTSGGLETQYF
TRBD1 TRBJ1-6 few TRBV6-5 TGTGCCAGCAGACCTCAAGACAGGGCTGACTCACCCCTCCACTTT CASRPQDRADSPLHF
NA TRBJ2-7 NA TRBV20-1 TGCAGTGCTAGTGGAGGAATTATCGGTTTAAGCTCCTACGAGCAGTACTTC CSASGGIIGLSSYEQYF
NA TRBJ1-2 few TRBV6-6 TGTGCCAGCACGGCGGGACGGAACTATGGCTACACCTTC CASTAGRNYGYTF
TRBD1 TRBJ2-3 NA TRBV25-1 TGTGCCAGCAGTGCGAACAGGGGGCGTACAGATACGCAGTATTTT CASSANRGRTDTQYF
TRBD1 TRBJ2-1 NA TRBV3-1/TRBV3-2 TGTGCCAGCAGCACAGGGACAGGGACGAATTTTGAGCAGTTCTTC CASSTGTGTNFEQFF
NA TRBJ2-2 NA TRBV12-3/TRBV12-4 TGTGCCAGCAGGTCCTACACCGGGGAGCTGTTTTTT CASRSYTGELFF
NA TRBJ1-1 once TRBV28 TGTGCCAGCAGTCCGGGGGGGGCCATGAACACTGAAGCTTTCTTT CASSPGGAMNTEAFF
TRBD1 TRBJ2-2 NA TRBV28 TGTGCCAGCAGTTTACGTCAGGGGGCTAGCACCGGGGAGCTGTTTTTT CASSLRQGASTGELFF
NA TRBJ2-2 NA TRBV5-6 TGTGCCAGCAGCTTGGGAGGGGGCACCGGGGAGCTGTTTTTT CASSLGGGTGELFF
TRBD1 TRBJ2-5 NA TRBV5-1 TGCGCCAGCAGCTTGAATCTCCGAGACAGGGGGGAGACCCAGTACTTC CASSLNLRDRGETQYF
NA TRBJ2-2 NA TRBV29-1 TGCAGCGCCGTAGAGACCGGGGAGCTGTTTTTT CSAVETGELFF
NA TRBJ1-1 NA TRBV3-1/TRBV3-2 TGTGCCAGCAGCCAACGGGGGTCAGGCACTGAAGCTTTCTTT CASSQRGSGTEAFF
NA TRBJ1-3 NA TRBV30 TGTGCCTGGAGTGTTACTCACCGAATCTCTGGAAACACCATATATTTT CAWSVTHRISGNTIYF
TRBD1 TRBJ1-2 NA TRBV6-5 TGTGCCAGCAGACAACAGGGGGCGACCTCCTATGGCTACACCTTC CASRQQGATSYGYTF
NA TRBJ2-7 NA TRBV27 TGTGCCAGCAGTTTACAGAAACACTCCTACGAGCAGTACTTC CASSLQKHSYEQYF